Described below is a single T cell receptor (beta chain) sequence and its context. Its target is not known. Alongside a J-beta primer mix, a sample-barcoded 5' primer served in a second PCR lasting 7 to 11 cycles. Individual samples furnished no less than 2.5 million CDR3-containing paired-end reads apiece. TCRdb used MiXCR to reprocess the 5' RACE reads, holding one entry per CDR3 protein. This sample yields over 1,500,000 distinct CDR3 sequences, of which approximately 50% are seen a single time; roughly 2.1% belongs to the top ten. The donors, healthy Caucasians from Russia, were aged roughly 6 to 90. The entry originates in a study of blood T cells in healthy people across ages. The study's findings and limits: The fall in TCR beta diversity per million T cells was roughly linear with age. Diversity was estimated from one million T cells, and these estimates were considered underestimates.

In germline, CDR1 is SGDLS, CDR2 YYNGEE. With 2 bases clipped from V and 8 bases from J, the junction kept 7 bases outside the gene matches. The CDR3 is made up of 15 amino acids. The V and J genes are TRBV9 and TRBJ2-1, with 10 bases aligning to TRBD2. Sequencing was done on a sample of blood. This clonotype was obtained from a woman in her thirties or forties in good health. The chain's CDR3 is CASSVRAGGNYEQFF. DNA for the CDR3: TGTGCCAGCAGCGTCCGAGCGGGGGGGAATTATGAGCAGTTCTTC.